The 24 T cell receptor beta chains presented below share a single source sample, sequenced in a study of cytomegalovirus exposure and HLA in healthy donors. In the PCR, 60 Vbeta and 13 Jbeta primers were used. The data were produced by immunoSEQ multiplex PCR, yet TCRdb's version contains in-frame clones alone and is incomplete. The sample records about 220,000 clones, around 76% being singletons. The sequenced material came from PBMCs. These receptors were taken from a woman aged 40 to 50 in good health and CMV-seropositive.

The chain couples TRBV5-1 to TRBJ2-5; 9 positions agree with TRBD1. V shed 4 bases, J shed 5 bases, and the junction held 9 bases outside the gene matches. The CDR3 totals 15 residues. Germline V lookup: CDR1 SGHRS, CDR2 YFSETQ. The CDR3 region is CASSRDRERGETQYF. The CDR3 DNA follows: TGCGCCAGCAGCCGGGACAGGGAGAGAGGGGAGACCCAGTACTTC.

The CDR3, as DNA: TGTGCCAGCAGTGCGGCAGGATCCTCCCGTGGCTACACCTTC. The encoded protein is CASSAAGSSRGYTF. This chain uses TRBV25-1 with TRBJ1-2, with D hard to call. The CDR3 has 14 amino acids. V gave up 4 bases and J gave up 7 bases, with 16 bases separating them. The germline V gene has CDR1 MGHDK and CDR2 SYGVNS.

This chain uses TRBV30 with TRBJ1-3; maybe TRBD1 (6 bases). CDR1 GTSNPN and CDR2 SVGIG come from the germline V gene (reference sequence). The CDR3 loop spans 12 amino acids. The ends were cut back, 8 bases at V and 0 bases at J, with 8 bases in the middle. CDR3 sequence: CAGQSSGNTIYF. The CDR3 DNA reads TGTGCCGGACAGAGCTCTGGAAACACCATATATTTT.

The chain links TRBV4-1 to TRBJ1-6; D is possibly TRBD1 (6 bases). This CDR3 contains 16 residues. Between the trimmed V and J ends, which lost 4 bases and 7 bases, there was a span of 17 bases. Germline values: CDR1 MGHRA, CDR2 YSYEKL. The CDR3 spells CASSPPGDGENSPLHF. The CDR3 DNA reads as TGCGCCAGCAGCCCCCCAGGGGATGGGGAGAATTCACCCCTCCACTTT.

V is TRBV30 and J is TRBJ2-1; 12 bases are shared with TRBD2. The trim removed 3 bases at V and 3 bases at J, leaving 3 bases unmatched. This CDR3 is built from 15 residues. Germline CDR1 GTSNPN, CDR2 SVGIG (reference sequence). The CDR3 loop is CAWSWTSGNYNEQFF. DNA of the CDR3: TGTGCCTGGAGCTGGACTAGCGGGAACTACAATGAGCAGTTCTTC.

The chain links TRBV7-2 to TRBJ1-2; 9 bases are shared with TRBD1. Germline values: CDR1 SGHTA, CDR2 FQGNSA. The CDR3 has 15 amino acids. With V trimmed by 3 bases and J by 6 bases, 8 bases remained unmatched. CDR3 amino acids: CASSFVQGASHGYTF. The CDR3, as DNA: TGTGCCAGCAGCTTCGTACAGGGGGCATCCCATGGCTACACCTTC.

This clone was detected once. The chain recombines TRBV10-3 with TRBJ2-7, with a weak D call TRBD1 (5 bases). There are 15 residues in the CDR3. V dropped 0 bases and J dropped 6 bases, with 15 bases sitting between them. CDR1 ENHRY and CDR2 SYGVKD come from the germline V gene. CDR3 nucleotide sequence: TGTGCCATCAGTGAGTCACAGGTGTCCAGCTCCGAGCAGTACTTC. The encoded protein is CAISESQVSSSEQYF.

V and J are TRBV5-6 and TRBJ2-3; 13 bases match TRBD2. The length of the CDR3 is 16 residues. V gave up 3 bases and J gave up 2 bases; unmatched junction bases: 3. Germline V gives CDR1 SGHDT, CDR2 YYEEEE. CDR3 region: CASSWTSGRTTDTQYF. For the CDR3, the DNA is TGTGCCAGCAGCTGGACTAGCGGGAGAACCACAGATACGCAGTATTTT.

There are a few counts of this clone. This chain's CDR3 is CASSYSILAGAEQFF. The DNA for the CDR3 is TGTGCCAGCAGTTACTCGATCCTAGCGGGGGCCGAGCAGTTCTTC. The rearrangement joins TRBV6-5 to TRBJ2-1, with 10 bases fitting TRBD2. CDR1 and CDR2 from the germline V gene are MNHEY and SVGAGI. This CDR3 has 15 residues. The V and J ends lost 0 bases and 10 bases, in that order; junction bases with no gene match: 6.

This clone was observed a single time. J is TRBJ2-2 and V is TRBV4-1; 9 bases match TRBD1. With V trimmed by 4 bases and J by 1 base, 1 base remained unmatched. The CDR3 covers 15 residues. In germline, CDR1 is MGHRA, CDR2 YSYEKL. The CDR3 protein is CASSPGQGNTGELFF. CDR3 DNA sequence: TGCGCCAGCAGCCCGGGACAGGGGAACACCGGGGAGCTGTTTTTT.

V usage is TRBV25-1 and J usage is TRBJ1-1; TRBD1 might be the D (5 bases). CDR1 and CDR2 from the germline V gene are MGHDK and SYGVNS. This CDR3 spans 14 amino acids. Trimming pared 3 bases from V and 4 bases from J, leaving 12 bases between. CDR3: CASSDVGGFTEAFF. CDR3 DNA sequence: TGTGCCAGCAGTGACGTCGGGGGATTCACTGAAGCTTTCTTT.

This CDR3 reads CASSFTGTGGPNEQFF. In DNA form, the CDR3 reads TGTGCCAGCAGCTTTACCGGGACGGGGGGGCCCAATGAGCAGTTCTTC. The chain combines TRBV7-2 with TRBJ2-1; 8 bases fit TRBD2. The CDR3 runs to 16 residues. In germline, CDR1 is SGHTA, CDR2 FQGNSA. The V segment lost 3 bases and the J segment 6 bases; nucleotides outside the gene matches: 10.

The genes are TRBV10-1 and TRBJ1-1; 8 bases line up with TRBD1. The CDR3 has 14 amino acids. Germline V CDR1 and CDR2: WNHNN, SYGVQD (reference sequence). V lost 7 bases to trimming and J lost 5 bases; unmatched junction nucleotides: 9. CDR3 protein: CASTLQGAYTEAFF. CDR3 in DNA: TGCGCCAGCACCTTGCAGGGGGCGTATACTGAAGCTTTCTTT.

This sequence joins TRBV6-1 and TRBJ2-1; no clear D gene. Trimming removed 3 bases from V and 0 bases from J, with 3 bases in between. This CDR3 has 13 residues. Germline-derived CDR1 and CDR2 are MNHNS and SASEGT. DNA for the CDR3: TGTGCCAGCAGTGAGGCCTCCTACAATGAGCAGTTCTTC. Residues: CASSEASYNEQFF.

This chain links TRBV18 with TRBJ1-6; 7 nucleotides line up with TRBD1. This CDR3 has 14 residues. V lost 6 bases and J lost 5; bases outside the gene matches: 4. Germline lookup yields CDR1 KGHSH and CDR2 LQKENI. The CDR3 spells CASSDQGDNSPLHF. In DNA form, the CDR3 reads TGTGCCAGCTCCGATCAGGGGGATAATTCACCCCTCCACTTT.

This clone came up once. The same CDR3 arises from other DNA sequences in this sample as well. The chain employs TRBV2 and TRBJ1-2; no firm D call. CDR3 length: 10 amino acids. Germline V gives CDR1 SNHLY, CDR2 FYNNEI. V was shortened by 9 bases and J by 8 bases, with 10 bases between the two germline ends. CDR3 sequence reads: CARRDRGYTF. In DNA form, the CDR3 reads TGTGCCAGGAGGGATCGAGGCTACACCTTC.

The V and J genes are TRBV9 and TRBJ2-1; 14 nucleotides agree with TRBD2. This CDR3 region has 16 residues. Per germline, CDR1 SGDLS and CDR2 YYNGEE. The trim removed 4 bases at V and 6 bases at J, leaving 6 bases unmatched. The CDR3 loop is CASSRPGTSGGNEQFF. The CDR3, as DNA: TGTGCCAGCAGCAGACCCGGGACTAGCGGGGGCAATGAGCAGTTCTTC.

This clone was seen only a few times. The chain links TRBV5-4 to TRBJ1-2; no definite D call. The CDR3 sequence is 13 residues long. With 5 bases removed from V and 8 bases from J, the gap between germline ends came to 16 bases. Looked up from germline, CDR1 is SGHNT and CDR2 is YYREEE (reference sequence). This CDR3 reads CASRAVRVDGYTF. The DNA for the CDR3 is TGTGCCAGCAGGGCGGTGCGGGTGGACGGCTACACCTTC.

This clone appeared once. The V and J genes are TRBV4-3 and TRBJ2-7; 8 positions agree with TRBD1. Per the germline V gene, CDR1 is LGHNA and CDR2 is YSLEER. The CDR3 sequence is 17 residues long. Unmatched junction bases numbered 8, after V lost 1 base and J lost 0 bases. The CDR3 region is CASSQAWGRGLSYEQYF. CDR3 DNA: TGCGCCAGCAGCCAAGCCTGGGGCAGGGGGCTCTCCTACGAGCAGTACTTC.

The rearrangement joins TRBV5-1 to TRBJ2-3; D is perhaps TRBD2 (5 bases). The CDR3 is 17 amino acids. Germline CDR1 is SGHRS and CDR2 is YFSETQ. Trimming pared 1 base from V and 1 base from J, leaving 16 bases between. The CDR3 DNA is TGCGCCAGCAGCTTGTGGGGAGAAGGATCAGGCACAGATACGCAGTATTTT. Amino acids: CASSLWGEGSGTDTQYF.

This clone was detected only a few times. This chain connects TRBV18 to TRBJ2-4, with D perhaps TRBD1 (7 bases). With 0 bases removed from V and 6 bases from J, the gap between germline ends came to 12 bases. The CDR3 runs 15 residues. Germline loops: CDR1 KGHSH, CDR2 LQKENI. The CDR3 reads CASSPPFQGGNIQYF. In nucleotides, the CDR3 is TGTGCCAGCTCACCACCATTTCAGGGGGGAAACATTCAGTACTTC.

V is TRBV27 and J is TRBJ1-2; perhaps TRBD1 as D (6 bases). The CDR3 length is 14 residues. V was clipped by 8 bases and J by 8 bases, with 21 bases between them. Germline CDR1 MNHEY, CDR2 SMNVEV (reference sequence). CDR3 in DNA: TGTGCCAGCGGGGGGGCTGCGAAGAGGGGCGGCTACACCTTC. This translates into CASGGAAKRGGYTF.

This clone was seen more than once but under ten times. The CDR3 sequence: CASSSGTRNTQYF. As DNA, the CDR3 is TGTGCCAGCAGTAGCGGGACACGCAATACGCAGTATTTT. The J gene is TRBJ2-3, the V gene TRBV2, with a weak D call TRBD2 (7 bases). The CDR3 consists of 13 residues. Germline values: CDR1 SNHLY, CDR2 FYNNEI. Trimming stripped 5 bases from V and 7 bases from J, with 13 bases between. Together with reference TRBV2 and TRBJ2-3, the CDR3 gives the full variable domain: EPEVTQTPSHQVTQMGQEVILRCVPISNHLYFYWYRQILGQKVEFLVSFYNNEISEKSEIFDDQFSVERPDGSNFTLKIRSTKLEDSAMYFCASSSGTRNTQYFGPGTRLTVL.

The V call is TRBV5-5, the J call TRBJ1-5, with D maybe TRBD1 (5 bases). Germline lookup yields CDR1 SGHKS and CDR2 YYEKEE (reference sequence). The CDR3 has 16 amino acids. V lost 2 bases to trimming and J lost 5 bases, with 17 bases between them. CDR3 sequence reads: CASSFGATSWDQPQHF. The CDR3 nucleotides read TGTGCCAGCAGCTTTGGGGCCACCTCATGGGATCAGCCCCAGCATTTT.